Listed below are T cell receptor beta chains from one sample, sequenced in a study of cytomegalovirus exposure and HLA in healthy donors. Some clones are missing from TCRdb's copy, which holds only in-frame ones; the method was immunoSEQ multiplex PCR. Of about 190,000 clones listed, around four fifths were seen once; the top ten hold 1.5% to 2%. Specimen: PBMCs. Source of these receptors: a middle-aged man in good health and CMV-seropositive. The CDR3 runs from the conserved cysteine through the conserved F or W. The order of the fields is J gene, V gene, clone size, D gene, CDR3 DNA, CDR3 protein. A D gene is named only where the DNA matches it firmly. Rows give clone size only sometimes, using once, few, many, or a class for an expanded clone.

TRBJ2-2 | TRBV28 | . | . | TGTGCCAGCAGTACTCTACTAGGCACCGGGGAGCTGTTTTTT | CASSTLLGTGELFF
TRBJ2-7 | TRBV6-5 | few | . | TGTGCCAGCATGGGGGGACAGCTTACTTACGAGCAGTACTTC | CASMGGQLTYEQYF
TRBJ2-5 | TRBV27 | . | TRBD1 | TGTGCCAGCAGTCCACTGCCCGGGACAGGGGCAGGAGAGACCCAGTACTTC | CASSPLPGTGAGETQYF
TRBJ1-6 | TRBV5-1 | . | TRBD1 | TGCGCCAGCAGCCCAGGACAGGGGGCGAATTCACCCCTCCACTTT | CASSPGQGANSPLHF
TRBJ1-4 | TRBV19 | . | . | TGTGCCAGTAGTATAGCAGGGCTCGGAGATGAAAAACTGTTTTTT | CASSIAGLGDEKLFF
TRBJ1-5 | TRBV2 | . | . | TGTGCCAGCATTGTGGACAGAGCTATAGTCAGCAATCAGCCCCAGCATTTT | CASIVDRAIVSNQPQHF
TRBJ2-7 | TRBV6-5 | . | TRBD2 | TGTGCCAGCAGCCAATTTAGCGGGAGCTCCTACGAGCAGTACTTC | CASSQFSGSSYEQYF
TRBJ2-7 | TRBV7-8 | . | . | TGTGCCAGCAGCTTAGCCCGGACAATGCGCGAGCAGTACTTC | CASSLARTMREQYF
TRBJ2-1 | TRBV4-1 | few | . | TGCGCCAGCAGCCAACTAGACAATGAGCAGTTCTTC | CASSQLDNEQFF
TRBJ2-7 | TRBV19 | . | . | TGCGCCAGTAGTGTCCCTAATGAGGAGCAGTACTTC | CASSVPNEEQYF
TRBJ2-7 | TRBV27 | . | . | TGTGCCAGCAGTCACCTTAAGTCCGGGAAATTAAACTACGAGCAGTACTTC | CASSHLKSGKLNYEQYF